This TCR beta chain was captured in a study of control samples from healthy donors and cancer patients. The table came from immunoSEQ multiplex PCR; TCRdb's copy has only in-frame clones and leaves some out. Of about 99,000 clones detected, roughly 91% appear once; the ten largest clones hold about 19%. The CDR3 is 15 amino acids. Germline loops: CDR1 SGHTA, CDR2 FQGTGA. The V segment lost 5 bases and the J segment 1 base; nucleotides outside the gene matches: 6. The origin of this receptor is a man aged 60-69 years with lung cancer. Sequencing was performed on PBMCs. V usage is TRBV7-3 and J usage is TRBJ1-1; 8 bases map to TRBD1. CDR3 DNA sequence: TGTGCCAGCAGCGCATACACAGGGGGGAACACTGAAGCTTTCTTT. This translates into CASSAYTGGNTEAFF.